These 19 T cell receptor beta chains share one sample of origin, sequenced in a study of immune evolution from preneoplasia to lung adenocarcinoma. Sequenced by immunoSEQ multiplex PCR; TCRdb stores in-frame clones only, minus some. The sample contains approximately 5,000 clones, about 80% of which appear only once. The specimen was FFPE normal lung tissue adjacent to the tumor. The receptors come from a person in their sixties or seventies with lung adenocarcinoma.

This chain uses TRBV2 with TRBJ2-4; D gene ambiguous. CDR1 is SNHLY, CDR2 FYNNEI, per germline. There are 12 residues in the CDR3. Trimming pared 8 bases from V and 0 bases from J, leaving 5 bases between. This chain's CDR3 is CASEIAKNIQYF. Written as DNA, the CDR3 is TGTGCCAGCGAAATAGCCAAAAACATTCAGTACTTC.

The chain links TRBV18 to TRBJ2-5; 9 bases are shared with TRBD1. The V segment lost 4 bases and the J segment 5 bases; nucleotides outside the gene matches: 11. The germline gives CDR1 KGHSH, CDR2 LQKENI. The CDR3 is 16 residues long. The CDR3 here is CASSRLPGQGKETQYF. CDR3 nucleotides: TGTGCCAGCTCACGCTTACCTGGACAGGGGAAGGAGACCCAGTACTTC.

This clone was detected only a few times. The rearrangement links TRBV18 to TRBJ1-5, with 8 bases that match TRBD1. This CDR3 is 14 amino acids long. Trimming took 3 bases from V and 6 from J; bases not matched to a gene: 4. From germline, CDR1 is KGHSH and CDR2 LQKENI. CDR3 protein: CASSPGTGPQPQHF. CDR3 DNA: TGTGCCAGCTCACCCGGGACAGGTCCTCAGCCCCAGCATTTT.

The V call is TRBV6-4, the J call TRBJ2-3; D is ambiguous. The CDR3 sequence is 15 residues long. CDR1 and CDR2 from the germline V gene are MRHNA and SNTAGT. V lost 3 bases to trimming and J lost 0 bases, with 10 bases between them. CDR3 residues: CASSELAGSTDTQYF. Written as DNA, the CDR3 is TGTGCCAGCAGTGAGTTAGCTGGGAGCACAGATACGCAGTATTTT.

The count of this clone is one. The V call is TRBV4-2, the J call TRBJ2-5; 10 nucleotides line up with TRBD2. The closer fit of TRBJ2-7 to the DNA end suggests the J call may be wrong. Germline CDR1 is LGHNA and CDR2 is YNFKEQ. There are 18 residues in the CDR3. The CDR3 loop is CASSQDQGLAGASYEQYF. In DNA form, the CDR3 reads TGTGCCAGCAGCCAAGATCAAGGGCTAGCGGGAGCGTCCTACGAGCAGTACTTC.

This chain connects TRBV7-2 to TRBJ2-7; 9 bases are shared with TRBD1. This CDR3 is built from 16 residues. The J segment lost 9 bases and the V segment lost 5 bases, leaving 17 bases of the junction unmatched. Germline assignment: CDR1 SGHTA and CDR2 FQGNSA. The CDR3 sequence is CASSLGGTGLPTRQYF. For the CDR3, the DNA is TGTGCCAGCAGCCTCGGAGGGACAGGGCTGCCTACACGGCAGTACTTC. Looking up the rest from reference TRBV7-2 and TRBJ2-7 gives the full variable domain: GAGVSQSPSNKVTEKGKDVELRCDPISGHTALYWYRQSLGQGLEFLIYFQGNSAPDKSGLPSDRFSAERTGGSVSTLTIQRTQQEDSAVYLCASSLGGTGLPTRQYFGPGTRLTVT.

The V gene is TRBV7-9, the J gene TRBJ2-7; 8 positions agree with TRBD1. CDR3 length equals 14 residues. CDR1 and CDR2 from the germline V gene are SEHNR and FQNEAQ (reference sequence). The V and J ends lost 4 bases and 2 bases, in that order; junction bases with no gene match: 4. The CDR3 DNA reads as TGTGCCAGCAGCTCGACAGGGGTAACCTACGAGCAGTACTTC. This codes for CASSSTGVTYEQYF.

The V gene is TRBV19, the J gene TRBJ1-2; D is uncertain. The length of the CDR3 is 17 residues. Trimming shortened V by 5 bases and J by 0 bases, and 19 bases separated the two germline ends. CDR1 LNHDA and CDR2 SQIVND come from the germline V gene (reference sequence). CDR3 nucleotide sequence: TGTGCCAGTAGTGCAATAGGTCGGTCTCGAGCTAACTATGGCTACACCTTC. Translating gives CASSAIGRSRANYGYTF.

The chain recombines TRBV5-6 with TRBJ1-2; 11 nucleotides agree with TRBD1. V lost 3 bases to trimming and J lost 1 base; unmatched junction nucleotides: 5. The CDR3 length is 16 residues. Germline assignment: CDR1 SGHDT and CDR2 YYEEEE. DNA for the CDR3: TGTGCCAGCAGCTCAAGGGGGACAGGGGGTAACTATGGCTACACCTTC. Residues: CASSSRGTGGNYGYTF.

In its sample, this clone was seen once. The V call is TRBV5-4, the J call TRBJ2-1; D possibly matches TRBD1 or TRBD2 (5 bases each). The CDR3 runs 16 residues. From germline, CDR1 is SGHNT and CDR2 YYREEE (reference sequence). Trimming removed 0 bases from V and 0 bases from J, with 10 bases in between. CDR3: CASSLGAGSSYNEQFF. CDR3 DNA: TGTGCCAGCAGCTTGGGGGCAGGGAGCTCCTACAATGAGCAGTTCTTC.

This chain links TRBV6-5 with TRBJ1-1; TRBD1 aligns across 7 bases. Germline values: CDR1 MNHEY, CDR2 SVGAGI. The CDR3 contains 13 residues. The J segment lost 7 bases and the V segment lost 2 bases, leaving 4 bases of the junction unmatched. CDR3: CASSYTRQGEAFF. CDR3 DNA sequence: TGTGCCAGCAGTTACACAAGACAGGGTGAAGCTTTCTTT.

V and J are TRBV30 and TRBJ2-1; TRBD1 might be the D (6 bases). This CDR3 has 14 amino acids. The V gene's germline CDR1 is GTSNPN and CDR2 SVGIG (reference sequence). The V end was cut by 5 bases, the J end by 8 bases, with 19 bases between. The CDR3 DNA reads as TGTGCCTGGGGTCACTACAGGGCGGTCCATGAGCAGTTCTTC. Amino acid sequence: CAWGHYRAVHEQFF.

The V call is TRBV6-6, the J call TRBJ1-2; TRBD1 agrees at 7 bases. The CDR3 has 13 residues. Germline loops: CDR1 MNHNY, CDR2 SVGAGI (reference sequence). Trimming took 6 bases from V and 10 from J; bases not matched to a gene: 11. The CDR3 loop is CASREGTALAYTF. As DNA, the CDR3 is TGTGCCAGCAGAGAAGGGACAGCCTTAGCCTACACCTTC.

The chain recombines TRBV27 with TRBJ1-1; D is ambiguous. V lost 2 bases to trimming and J lost 6 bases, with 13 bases between them. Germline V gene lookup returns CDR1 MNHEY and CDR2 SMNVEV (reference sequence). The CDR3 length is 14 residues. The CDR3: CASSLSLGVAEAFF. The CDR3 DNA reads TGTGCCAGCAGTTTAAGTCTCGGGGTAGCTGAAGCTTTCTTT.

V usage is TRBV6-6 and J usage is TRBJ1-5; a possible D gene is TRBD1 (6 bases). CDR1 and CDR2 (germline): MNHNY, SVGAGI (reference sequence). Trimming left V 5 bases short and J 3 bases short, with 11 bases between. There are 14 residues in the CDR3. This CDR3 is CASSPGQYNQPQHF. The CDR3 DNA sequence: TGTGCCAGCAGTCCCGGACAGTACAATCAGCCCCAGCATTTT.

This chain uses TRBV29-1 with TRBJ1-5; D remains ambiguous. Trimming took 3 bases from V and 7 from J, leaving 13 bases between them. This CDR3 comprises 13 residues. Per the germline V gene, CDR1 is SQVTM and CDR2 is ANQGSEA. The CDR3 loop reads CSVDVGSGQPQHF. In DNA, the CDR3 is TGCAGCGTTGATGTGGGTTCTGGACAGCCCCAGCATTTT.

CDR3 sequence (DNA): TGTGCCAGCAGATCGGGACAGGGGTGGAATCAGCCCCAGCATTTT. The encoded protein is CASRSGQGWNQPQHF. This rearrangement joins TRBV6-5 to TRBJ1-5; 10 bases line up with TRBD1. The CDR3 spans 15 residues. With V trimmed by 6 bases and J by 4 bases, 6 bases remained unmatched. CDR1 and CDR2 (germline): MNHEY, SVGAGI.

The chain is built from TRBV9 and TRBJ2-5; maybe TRBD2 (6 bases). Per the germline V gene, CDR1 is SGDLS and CDR2 is YYNGEE. The CDR3 is 15 residues long. The V and J ends lost 0 bases and 1 base respectively, with 10 bases between them. CDR3: CASSVGVAAQETQYF. Here the CDR3 DNA reads TGTGCCAGCAGCGTAGGAGTAGCGGCCCAAGAGACCCAGTACTTC. Looking up the rest from reference TRBV9 and TRBJ2-5 gives the full variable domain: DSGVTQTPKHLITATGQRVTLRCSPRSGDLSVYWYQQSLDQGLQFLIQYYNGEERAKGNILERFSAQQFPDLHSELNLSSLELGDSALYFCASSVGVAAQETQYFGPGTRLLVL.

This clone has just one count. This chain uses TRBV18 with TRBJ2-7; D might be TRBD2 (6 bases). V was cut by 4 bases and J by 3 bases, with 13 bases left in between. The CDR3 covers 14 residues. CDR1 and CDR2 from the germline V gene are KGHSH and LQKENI. The CDR3 loop reads CASSLPGLNYEQYF. The CDR3, as DNA: TGTGCCAGCTCACTCCCGGGACTTAACTACGAGCAGTACTTC. Full variable domain (outside the CDR3, taken from reference TRBV18 and TRBJ2-7): NAGVMQNPRHLVRRRGQEARLRCSPMKGHSHVYWYRQLPEEGLKFMVYLQKENIIDESGMPKERFSAEFPKEGPSILRIQQVVRGDSAAYFCASSLPGLNYEQYFGPGTRLTVT.